The present entry profiles one T cell receptor (beta chain) with its context. It has no known antigen specificity. Base qualities are not provided; no much larger clone lies one nucleotide away. The data belong to a study of blood T cell repertoires in COVID-19 (dated by TCRdb to 2019 to 2021). In the study overall: Collaborator samples came from the United States, Italy and Spain and covered acute and convalescent phases of COVID-19. The material from the prospective study consisted of cDNA or gDNA derived from T cells, B-cell-depleted T cells, or PBMCs. Deeply sampled blood TCRbeta repertoires from subjects exposed to, actively infected with, or recovered from COVID-19 were included in the dataset. The repertoires were made available in a free public database intended to serve as a resource for research on the immune response to SARS-CoV-2. The samples were drawn from the first 160 participants of the ongoing ImmuneRACE study and from 1,254 subjects provided by 6 global collaborators. Nearly every sample came with metadata listing a de-identified subject ID, COVID-19 status, age in years and sex. Where HLA class I and class II types were available, the types were taken from metadata supplied by the sample provider, not from assay-based typing. Summary of the overall study and its limitations: The amount of clinical and demographic metadata varied by source and participant and was provided uncurated.

Whole blood was collected in K2EDTA tubes by collaborating institutions according to the institutions' own protocols. Collaborator samples were shipped for TCRbeta analysis as frozen whole blood, isolated PBMCs, or DNA extracted from either sample type. The immunoSEQ Assay, a bias-controlled multiplex PCR, was used to amplify TCRbeta CDR3 regions from genomic DNA. From the authors' description of their analysis: Within the assay, amplification of reference gene primers was used to estimate how many nucleated cells each sample contained. Sequence reads were collapsed and filtered to measure the absolute abundance of every unique TCRbeta CDR3 rearrangement. For each sample, productive Simpson clonality was calculated by taking the square root of Simpson's diversity index across productive rearrangements. The source is immuneACCESS, and TCRdb retained only in-frame sequences with V and J called. Part of the clones is not carried over; for the studies checked, unresolved V genes explain less than half of this, and the remainder is unexplained. The V and J calls and clone size were taken over from that table, and D and trimming were inferred from the DNA. The sample profile shows 70,000 to 95,000 clones; about 88% of them were found once. Jointly, the top ten make up around 4.9% of the sample.

The V end loses 1 base and the J end loses 4 bases, and a stretch of 8 bases separates them. The CDR3 starts with the cysteine, ends with the phenylalanine, and has 14 residues. Left in the record is the CDR3 DNA by itself, 42 bases read in frame from the first base. CDR1 SGHVS and CDR2 FNYEAQ were looked up in the germline V gene. The clonotype was recovered from a woman older than 75 with active COVID-19. The chain is made from TRBV7-6 and TRBJ2-1, with a weak D call of TRBD2 (5 bases match). The sequencing sample was made of peripheral blood. The DNA sequence reads TGTGCCAGCAGCTTAGGGCGGGCTTACAATGAGCAGTTCTTC. It translates to CASSLGRAYNEQFF.